The 3 T cell receptor beta chains given below trace back to one sample, sequenced in a study of cytomegalovirus exposure and HLA in healthy donors. 13 Jbeta primers and 60 Vbeta primers were used for the PCR. Profiling relied on immunoSEQ multiplex PCR, and the TCRdb table lists in-frame clones only, not all of them. Of around 130,000 clones detected, roughly three quarters appear once; the ten largest clones hold 0.8% to 0.95%. The sequenced sample was PBMCs. All receptors come from a woman between 55 and 75 years old in good health and CMV-seronegative.

V and J are TRBV14 and TRBJ1-3; 7 bases are a match to TRBD1. Losses at the gene ends were 1 base for V and 0 bases for J; bases not matched to a gene: 6. Germline-derived CDR1 and CDR2 are SGHDN and FVKESK. CDR3 size: 17 residues. The CDR3 DNA is TGTGCCAGCAGCCAAGCCTTGACAGGGAACTCTGGAAACACCATATATTTT. It yields the protein CASSQALTGNSGNTIYF.

The rearrangement joins TRBV5-1 to TRBJ1-1; 7 nucleotides align to TRBD1. Germline CDR1 is SGHRS and CDR2 is YFSETQ. J lost 0 bases, V lost 5 bases, and 13 bases had no gene match. This CDR3 contains 17 residues. The CDR3 is CASRRNRGGVMNTEAFF. CDR3 nucleotides: TGCGCCAGCAGACGCAACAGGGGAGGCGTTATGAACACTGAAGCTTTCTTT.

The chain joins TRBV5-1 to TRBJ1-2, with a possible D match to TRBD1 (6 bases). CDR3 length equals 16 residues. V shed 2 bases and J shed 3 bases, with 17 bases lying between them. CDR1 is SGHRS and CDR2 is YFSETQ in the germline V gene. CDR3 sequence reads: CASSFRYPGADYGYTF. DNA for the CDR3: TGCGCCAGCAGCTTCCGATATCCAGGGGCGGACTATGGCTACACCTTC.